This T cell receptor beta chain comes out of a study of a mutant IDH1 vaccine in newly diagnosed glioma. As for the study in general: Every participant had undergone radiotherapy, temozolomide, or both before, and most underwent both.

Germline CDR1 reads MNHEY; CDR2 reads SVGAGI. V was trimmed by 0 bases and J by 7 bases, leaving 10 bases between them. CDR3 length: 14 amino acids. Time point noted: week 35, safety follow-up. A 20-mer mutant IDH1 peptide at 300 ug was injected subcutaneously with topical imiquimod. In regard to this clone: Antigen specificity is unknown.

The repertoire was sequenced with immunoSEQ multiplex PCR; TCRdb's copy has only in-frame clones and lacks some. The sample consists of more than 25,000 clones, almost 80% of them appearing once. The chain links TRBV6-5 to TRBJ2-1, with D unclear. Source: PBMCs, taken from a glioma patient whose treatment included an IDH1 peptide vaccine. The TCR sequence derives from a woman under 40 with glioma. Some clones in this sample may be carry-over from other donors' samples. CDR3 in DNA: TGTGCCAGCAGTTACTCGTCTAGTTGGAATGAGCAGTTCTTC. Residues: CASSYSSSWNEQFF.